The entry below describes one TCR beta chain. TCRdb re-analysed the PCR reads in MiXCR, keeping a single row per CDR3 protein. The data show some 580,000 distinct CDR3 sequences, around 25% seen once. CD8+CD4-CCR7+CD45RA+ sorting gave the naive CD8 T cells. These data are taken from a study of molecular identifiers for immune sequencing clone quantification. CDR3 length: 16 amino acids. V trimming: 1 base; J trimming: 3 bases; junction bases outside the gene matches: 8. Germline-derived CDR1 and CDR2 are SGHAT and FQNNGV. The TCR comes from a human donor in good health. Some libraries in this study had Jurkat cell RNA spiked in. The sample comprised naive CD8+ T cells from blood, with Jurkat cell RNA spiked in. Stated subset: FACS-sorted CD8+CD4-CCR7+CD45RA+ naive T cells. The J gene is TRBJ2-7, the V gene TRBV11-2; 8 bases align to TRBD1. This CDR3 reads CASSLAWAGGFYEQYF. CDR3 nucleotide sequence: TGTGCCAGCAGCTTAGCGTGGGCAGGGGGCTTCTACGAGCAGTACTTC. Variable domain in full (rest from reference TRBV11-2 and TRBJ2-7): EAGVAQSPRYKIIEKRQSVAFWCNPISGHATLYWYQQILGQGPKLLIQFQNNGVVDDSQLPKDRFSAERLKGVDSTLKIQPAKLEDSAVYLCASSLAWAGGFYEQYFGPGTRLTVT.